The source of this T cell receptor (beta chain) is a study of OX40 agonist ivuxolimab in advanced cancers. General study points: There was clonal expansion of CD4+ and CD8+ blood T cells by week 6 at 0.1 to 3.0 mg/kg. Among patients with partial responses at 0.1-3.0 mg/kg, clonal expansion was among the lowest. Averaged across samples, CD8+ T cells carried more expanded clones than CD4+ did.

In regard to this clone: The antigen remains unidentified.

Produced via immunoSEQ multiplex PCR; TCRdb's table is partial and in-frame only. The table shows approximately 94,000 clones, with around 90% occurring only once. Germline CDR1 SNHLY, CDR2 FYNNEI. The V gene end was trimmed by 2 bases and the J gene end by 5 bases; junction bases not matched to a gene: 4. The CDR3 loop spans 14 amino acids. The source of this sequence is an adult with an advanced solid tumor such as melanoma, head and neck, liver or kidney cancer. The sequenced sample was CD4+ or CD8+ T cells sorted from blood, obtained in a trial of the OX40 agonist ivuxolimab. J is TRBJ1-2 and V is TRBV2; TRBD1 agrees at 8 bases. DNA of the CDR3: TGTGCCAGCAGTGAAATAGACAGGGGTTATGGCTACACCTTC. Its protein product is CASSEIDRGYGYTF.